The 21 T cell receptor beta chains reported below all come from one sample, sequenced in a study of human T cells and chemical hapten exposure (dated by TCRdb to about 2021). The library was prepared using RACE. This sample was sequenced with a NextSeq 500. Starting from the raw public reads, TCRdb applied fastp trimming at Q25, assembled clones with MiXCR and retained in-frame beta chains. Rows merge per CDR3 protein into single entries with the most common DNA and genes. This sample has 50,000 to 70,000 distinct CDR3 sequences in its table, and roughly 9.8% of those were observed once. 9.6% of the sample belongs to the ten largest clones. The sample's time point, from its label and the paper: pre-sensitization, week 0. What this sample's treatment or condition label stands for: therapeutic diphenylcyclopropenone sensitization with weekly scalp DPC. Sequencing used whole blood, obtained in connection with sensitization to the hapten diphenylcyclopropenone (DPC). These receptors originate from a man in his forties or fifties with alopecia areata. Some clones in this sample may be carry-over from other donors' samples.

There are many counts of this clonotype. The chain employs TRBV19 and TRBJ2-3; tentatively, D is TRBD2 (6 bases). The length of the CDR3 is 14 residues. The ends were cut back, 10 bases at V and 4 bases at J, with 18 bases in the middle. CDR1 is LNHDA, CDR2 SQIVND, per germline (reference sequence). CDR3: CATSGGRDADTQYF. CDR3 nucleotide sequence: TGTGCCACCTCCGGGGGACGGGACGCAGATACGCAGTATTTT. Complete variable domain (other parts from reference TRBV19 and TRBJ2-3): DGGITQSPKYLFRKEGQNVTLSCEQNLNHDAMYWYRQDPGQGLRLIYYSQIVNDFQKGDIAEGYSVSREKKESFPLTVTSAQKNPTAFYLCATSGGRDADTQYFGPGTRLTVL.

This clonotype was counted ten times or more. This rearrangement joins TRBV27 to TRBJ2-3; TRBD2 is a possible D gene (6 bases). The V gene lost 0 bases and the J gene lost 4 bases, with 11 bases spanning the gap. Germline loops: CDR1 MNHEY, CDR2 SMNVEV (reference sequence). This CDR3 has 15 residues. The CDR3 sequence: CASSLSSGRADTQYF. In DNA, the CDR3 is TGTGCCAGCAGTTTATCCAGCGGGCGTGCAGATACGCAGTATTTT.

The V gene is TRBV28, the J gene TRBJ2-6; D possibly matches TRBD1 or TRBD2 (5 bases each). The V end lost 7 bases, the J end lost 4 bases, and 20 bases lay between the germline ends. Per the germline V gene, CDR1 is MDHEN and CDR2 is SYDVKM. The CDR3 extends over 17 amino acids. This CDR3 is CASTIRDGYSGANVLTF. The CDR3 bases are TGTGCCAGCACCATCCGGGACGGCTACTCGGGGGCCAACGTCCTGACTTTC.

A note on this clonotype: This sequence may be a read error, since a much larger clone differs from it by one base. The V gene is TRBV7-9, the J gene TRBJ2-3; 7 bases are shared with TRBD2. The germline CDR1 and CDR2 sequences are SEHNR and FQNEAQ (reference sequence). The CDR3 totals 17 residues. The CDR3 region has the DNA TGTACCAGCAGCTTAGGGTGGGCTAGCGGAGAAACAGATACGCAGTATTTT. Encoded protein: CTSSLGWASGETDTQYF.

This clonotype was observed at least ten times. The V and J genes are TRBV6-5 and TRBJ2-3; perhaps TRBD1 as D (5 bases). Between the trimmed V and J ends, which lost 7 bases and 4 bases, there was a span of 12 bases. CDR1 and CDR2 from the germline V gene are MNHEY and SVGAGI. The CDR3 loop spans 13 amino acids. The CDR3 loop is CASKTVRSDTQYF. The CDR3 DNA is TGTGCCAGCAAGACAGTCAGGTCAGATACGCAGTATTTT.

The V and J genes are TRBV7-3 and TRBJ2-7, with TRBD1 as a possible D gene (6 bases). V shed 1 base and J shed 5 bases, with 9 bases lying between them. From germline, CDR1 is SGHTA and CDR2 FQGTGA. This CDR3 has 13 amino acids. The CDR3 is CASSLNEGDEQYF. CDR3 DNA sequence: TGTGCCAGCAGCTTAAACGAGGGGGACGAGCAGTACTTC.

The gene calls are TRBV14 and TRBJ2-7; 7 nucleotides match TRBD1. Germline values: CDR1 SGHDN, CDR2 FVKESK. The CDR3 has 15 residues. Germline trimming cut 4 bases from V and 0 bases from J; bases unmatched to any gene: 6. This CDR3 reads CASSPDRISSYEQYF. CDR3 in DNA: TGTGCCAGCAGCCCGGACAGGATCTCCTCCTACGAGCAGTACTTC.

The CDR3 protein is CASSLTGQGAYEQYF. The CDR3 bases are TGTGCCAGCAGTCTAACGGGACAGGGGGCCTACGAGCAGTACTTC. The rearrangement joins TRBV12-3 or TRBV12-4 to TRBJ2-7; the match to TRBD1 covers 11 bases. This CDR3 is 15 amino acids long. Trimming removed 5 bases from V and 2 bases from J; junction bases left unmatched: 5.

This clonotype appeared many times. V and J are TRBV7-9 and TRBJ2-1, with TRBD2 identical over 14 bases. V was pared by 5 bases and J by 0 bases, with 6 bases of the junction left unmatched. Germline V gene data show CDR1 as SEHNR and CDR2 as FQNEAQ (reference sequence). This CDR3 is 18 amino acids long. The CDR3 reads CASSPPGTSGSSYNEQFF. DNA for the CDR3: TGTGCCAGCAGCCCACCCGGGACTAGCGGGAGCTCCTACAATGAGCAGTTCTTC.

This clonotype was observed many times. This chain joins TRBV2 and TRBJ2-6; 7 nucleotides align to TRBD2. Germline V lookup: CDR1 SNHLY, CDR2 FYNNEI. The V gene end was trimmed by 6 bases and the J gene end by 4 bases; junction bases not matched to a gene: 9. The CDR3 runs 16 residues. The CDR3 nucleotides read TGTGCCAGCAGAGATCCGGGAGGTGCCGGGGCCAACGTCCTGACTTTC. Its translation: CASRDPGGAGANVLTF.

This clonotype was detected ten times or more. The J gene is TRBJ2-3, the V gene TRBV5-1; the match to TRBD2 covers 11 bases. Germline V gene data show CDR1 as SGHRS and CDR2 as YFSETQ. V lost 4 bases and J lost 5; bases outside the gene matches: 9. This CDR3 is built from 16 residues. Written as DNA, the CDR3 is TGCGCCAGCAGCAGGCAGACTAGCGGGGTGGAAGATACGCAGTATTTT. Protein product: CASSRQTSGVEDTQYF.

The rearrangement uses TRBV7-9 and TRBJ1-1; D is uncertain. The germline CDR1 and CDR2 sequences are SEHNR and FQNEAQ (reference sequence). The CDR3 is made up of 12 amino acids. Between the trimmed V and J ends, which lost 4 bases and 7 bases, there was a span of 10 bases. This chain's CDR3 is CASSSLTREAFF. The CDR3 DNA reads TGTGCCAGCAGCTCTTTGACCCGTGAAGCTTTCTTT.

The V call is TRBV11-2, the J call TRBJ2-3; maybe TRBD2 (5 bases). In germline, CDR1 is SGHAT, CDR2 FQNNGV. Trimming stripped 3 bases from V and 2 bases from J, with 12 bases between. This CDR3 has 15 residues. CDR3 amino acids: CASSFGLLPTDTQYF. CDR3 sequence (DNA): TGTGCCAGCAGCTTTGGACTCCTCCCCACAGATACGCAGTATTTT.

The V and J genes are TRBV7-9 and TRBJ1-2, with D perhaps matching TRBD1 (6 bases). Germline V lookup: CDR1 SEHNR, CDR2 FQNEAQ (reference sequence). The CDR3 contains 13 residues. Trimming left V 6 bases short and J 6 bases short, with 14 bases between. The CDR3 DNA sequence: TGTGCCAGCAGTCCCGAAAGGGGGGATGGCTACACCTTC. It specifies CASSPERGDGYTF.

At least ten counts were recorded for this clonotype. The chain is built from TRBV11-3 and TRBJ2-1; 7 nucleotides agree with TRBD2. The junction had 1 base not matched to a gene; V was cut back by 1 base and J by 1 base. Per germline, CDR1 SGHNT and CDR2 YENEEA. The CDR3 runs to 15 residues. CDR3 sequence reads: CASSLAGGSYNEQFF. The CDR3 DNA reads TGTGCCAGCAGCTTAGCGGGAGGTTCCTACAATGAGCAGTTCTTC.

This clonotype appeared many times. The chain couples TRBV10-3 to TRBJ2-1, with a tentative D call TRBD1 (5 bases). The CDR3 sequence is 15 residues long. Germline V lookup: CDR1 ENHRY, CDR2 SYGVKD. V was cut by 6 bases and J by 5 bases, with 17 bases left in between. The chain's CDR3 is CAIRKDNLGDNEQFF. The CDR3 DNA follows: TGTGCCATCAGGAAGGACAACCTAGGGGACAATGAGCAGTTCTTC.

The chain employs TRBV28 and TRBJ2-7; no clear D gene. The CDR3 has 13 amino acids. Germline V CDR1 and CDR2: MDHEN, SYDVKM. Between the trimmed V and J ends, which lost 6 bases and 2 bases, there was a span of 11 bases. The CDR3 spells CASRGTPPYEQYF. The CDR3 nucleotides are TGTGCCAGCAGGGGAACCCCCCCCTACGAGCAGTACTTC. Based on the CDR3 plus reference TRBV28 and TRBJ2-7, the full variable domain is DVKVTQSSRYLVKRTGEKVFLECVQDMDHENMFWYRQDPGLGLRLIYFSYDVKMKEKGDIPEGYSVSREKKERFSLILESASTNQTSMYLCASRGTPPYEQYFGPGTRLTVT.

This clonotype came up many times. The chain recombines TRBV28 with TRBJ2-7, with TRBD1 identical over 7 bases. The V segment lost 6 bases and the J segment 1 base; nucleotides outside the gene matches: 9. The CDR3 is 15 amino acids. Germline V lookup: CDR1 MDHEN, CDR2 SYDVKM. The CDR3 here is CASRATGTASYEQYF. CDR3 DNA: TGTGCCAGCAGGGCTACCGGGACAGCGTCCTACGAGCAGTACTTC.

The chain couples TRBV11-3 to TRBJ2-1; D is undetermined. With 4 bases removed from V and 7 bases from J, the gap between germline ends came to 20 bases. Germline V gene data show CDR1 as SGHNT and CDR2 as YENEEA. The CDR3 runs 16 residues. CDR3 sequence (DNA): TGTGCCAGCAGCTCAGCTAAGGGTATCTACGGGAATGAGCAGTTCTTC. Its translation is CASSSAKGIYGNEQFF.

This clonotype has only a few counts. V gene TRBV6-5 combines with J gene TRBJ2-2, with no clear D. Looked up from germline, CDR1 is MNHEY and CDR2 is SVGAGI. Trimming removed 4 bases from V and 2 bases from J, with 5 bases in between. The CDR3 consists of 13 residues. DNA for the CDR3: TGTGCCAGCAGTTCCAGTAACACCGGGGAGCTGTTTTTT. Translated, it gives CASSSSNTGELFF.

The chain is built from TRBV27 and TRBJ2-7, with 11 bases that match TRBD1. Losses at the gene ends were 8 bases for V and 7 bases for J; bases not matched to a gene: 13. This CDR3 is built from 15 residues. The germline gives CDR1 MNHEY, CDR2 SMNVEV (reference sequence). The CDR3 region has the DNA TGTGCCAGCGATATCCCCGGACAGGGGGCTTTTGAGCAGTACTTC. It encodes CASDIPGQGAFEQYF.